Reported below is one T cell receptor (beta chain). Its cognate antigen is unknown. Germline assignment: CDR1 SGHAT and CDR2 FQNNGV. The CDR3 loop spans 12 amino acids. V was pared by 0 bases and J by 7 bases, with 6 bases between. Assay: immunoSEQ multiplex PCR; the TCRdb copy retains only in-frame clones and omits some. The data hold 85,000 to 130,000 clones, with 85% to 95% observed a single time. This sample is part of a study of siplizumab effects on memory and regulatory T cells. Notes on the study in general: Siplizumab gave mappable alloreactive CD4+ clones an average Treg-derived fraction of about 69%, against around 25% in controls. Roughly 75-96% of proliferating CD4+ or CD8+ clones lacked a naive or memory phenotype that could be assigned. Researchers could map only a minor fraction of alloreactive clones to unstimulated subsets.

V and J are TRBV11-2 and TRBJ1-2; D is unclear. The TCR sequence derives from a human donor in good health. Material for sequencing was Tregs sorted from blood. The CDR3 loop reads CASSLDLRGYTF. The DNA for the CDR3 is TGTGCCAGCAGCTTAGATCTTCGTGGCTACACCTTC.